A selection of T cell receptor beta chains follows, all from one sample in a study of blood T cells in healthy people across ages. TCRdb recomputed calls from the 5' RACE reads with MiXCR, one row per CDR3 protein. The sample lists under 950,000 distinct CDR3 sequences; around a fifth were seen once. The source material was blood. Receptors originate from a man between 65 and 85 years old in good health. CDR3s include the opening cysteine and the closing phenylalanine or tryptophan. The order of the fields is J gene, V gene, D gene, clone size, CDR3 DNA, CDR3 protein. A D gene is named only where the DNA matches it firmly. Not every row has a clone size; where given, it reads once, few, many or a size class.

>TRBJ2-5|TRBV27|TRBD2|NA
TGTGCCAGCCGAAGGCCGGGACTAGCAACGGCGGAGACCCAGTACTTC
CASRRPGLATAETQYF
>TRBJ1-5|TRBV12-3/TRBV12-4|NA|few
TGTGCCAGCAGTTTAAGGGGCGGGCGGCCCCAGCATTTT
CASSLRGGRPQHF
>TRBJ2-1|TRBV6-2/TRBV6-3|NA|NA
TGTGCCAGCAGTTACTCGTCCGGCTACAATGAGCAGTTCTTC
CASSYSSGYNEQFF
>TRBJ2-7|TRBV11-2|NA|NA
TGTGCCAGCAGCTTAGGTGATAGGGTCAGGGACTACGAGCAGTACTTC
CASSLGDRVRDYEQYF
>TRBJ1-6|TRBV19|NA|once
TGTGCCAGTAGACTGAGCTCCTATAATTCACCCCTCCACTTT
CASRLSSYNSPLHF
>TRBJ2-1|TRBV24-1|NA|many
TGTGCCACCAGTGATTTGAGGGAATTGCAGTTCTTC
CATSDLRELQFF
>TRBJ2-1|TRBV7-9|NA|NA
TGTGCCAGCAGCTTAGCGAACTACAAGACGCAGTTCTTC
CASSLANYKTQFF
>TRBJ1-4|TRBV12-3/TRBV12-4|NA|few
TGTGCCAGCACTCACCGAACAACTAATGAAAAACTGTTTTTT
CASTHRTTNEKLFF
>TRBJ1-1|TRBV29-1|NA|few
TGCAGCGTTGAAGTGGCGGGGGCTAGGACTGAAGCTTTCTTT
CSVEVAGARTEAFF
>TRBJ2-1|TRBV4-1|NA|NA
TGCGCCAGCAGGACAGAGCTCGGCGACAATGAGCAGTTCTTC
CASRTELGDNEQFF
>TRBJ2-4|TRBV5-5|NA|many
TGTGCCAGCAGCCTTGGGAGGACGGGGGACATTCAGTACTTC
CASSLGRTGDIQYF
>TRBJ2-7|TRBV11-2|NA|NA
TGTGCCGGCAGCTTAATGTATGGCGAGCAGTACTTC
CAGSLMYGEQYF
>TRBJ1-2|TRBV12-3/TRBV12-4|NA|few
TGTGCCAGCATTTATCGGACCGGGCCAAAAAGGGATGGCTACACCTTC
CASIYRTGPKRDGYTF
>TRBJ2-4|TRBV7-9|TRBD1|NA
TGTGCCAGCAGCTTTGGACCGGGACAGGGAGCCAAAAACATTCAGTACTTC
CASSFGPGQGAKNIQYF
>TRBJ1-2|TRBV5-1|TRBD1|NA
TGCGCCAGTAGCAGAGGGGGACAGGGGGCAATCTACGATGGCTACACCTTC
CASSRGGQGAIYDGYTF
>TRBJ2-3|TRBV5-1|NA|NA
TGCGCCAGCAGCTTATCTCCTCGGGGCAGCGGCACAGATACGCAGTATTTT
CASSLSPRGSGTDTQYF
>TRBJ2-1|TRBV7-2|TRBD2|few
TGTGCCAGCAGCGAAGGGCTAGCGGGAATCTACAATGAGCAGTTCTTC
CASSEGLAGIYNEQFF
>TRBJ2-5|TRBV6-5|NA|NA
TGTGCCAGCAGTTTTTTAGGGCACGAGACCCAGTACTTC
CASSFLGHETQYF
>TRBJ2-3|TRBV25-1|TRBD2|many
TGTGCCAGCAGGCTAGCGGGGAGCACAGATACGCAGTATTTT
CASRLAGSTDTQYF
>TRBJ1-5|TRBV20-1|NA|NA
TGCAGTGCTAGAATGGGGGGACGAGGAAATCAGCCCCAGCATTTT
CSARMGGRGNQPQHF
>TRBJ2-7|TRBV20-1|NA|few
TGCAGTGCTAGAGATTGGAGAGGACAGAACTACGAGCAGTACTTC
CSARDWRGQNYEQYF
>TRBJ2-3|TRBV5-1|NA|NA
TGCGCCAGCAGAAATCCTGGCACAGATACGCAGTATTTT
CASRNPGTDTQYF
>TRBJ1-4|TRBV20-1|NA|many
TGCAGTGCTAGGGACACTGCAACTAATGAAAAACTGTTTTTT
CSARDTATNEKLFF
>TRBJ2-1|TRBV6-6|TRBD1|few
TGTGCCAGCAGTTCCTCCTGGACAGGGGATAACAATGAGCAGTTCTTC
CASSSSWTGDNNEQFF
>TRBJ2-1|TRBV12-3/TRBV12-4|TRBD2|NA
TGTGCCAGCAGTGTGTCCGGGGGGAGGCGGAATGAGCAGTTCTTC
CASSVSGGRRNEQFF
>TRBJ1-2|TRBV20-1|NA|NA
TGCAGTGCCCGAGTCCCCAGGGCCGGTGGCTACACCTTC
CSARVPRAGGYTF
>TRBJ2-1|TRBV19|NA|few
TGTGCCAGTAGTAGGCCGGGGGACCCTCGGAATGAGCAGTTCTTC
CASSRPGDPRNEQFF
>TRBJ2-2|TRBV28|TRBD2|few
TGTGCCAGCAGTAGCGGGGGGGTTAACACCGGGGAGCTGTTTTTT
CASSSGGVNTGELFF
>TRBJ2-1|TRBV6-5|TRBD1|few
TGTGCCAGCAGTATAAGACAGGGCAATGAGCAGTTCTTC
CASSIRQGNEQFF
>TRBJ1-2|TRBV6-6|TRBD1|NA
TGTGCCAGCAGTACGACAGGGGGCGTAGGAGGCTACACCTTC
CASSTTGGVGGYTF
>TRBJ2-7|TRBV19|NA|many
TGTGCCAGTAGTATACAGGGTACCTACGAGCAGTACTTC
CASSIQGTYEQYF
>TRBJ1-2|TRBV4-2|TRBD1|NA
TGTGCCAGCAGCCAAGATTCCGGACAGGCCACCTATGGCTACACCTTC
CASSQDSGQATYGYTF
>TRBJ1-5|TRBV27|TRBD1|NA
TGTGCCAGCAGTATGGGGACAGGTCAGTCGCCCCAGCATTTT
CASSMGTGQSPQHF
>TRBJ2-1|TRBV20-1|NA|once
TGCAGTGCTGACCTAGGAGGCGGGGGCCAGAGGGATGAGCAGTTCTTC
CSADLGGGGQRDEQFF
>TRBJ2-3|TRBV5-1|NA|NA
TGCGCCAGCAGCTTGGGAGAAAACACAGATACGCAGTATTTT
CASSLGENTDTQYF
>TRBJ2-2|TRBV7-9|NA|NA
TGTGCCAGCAGCCCACCAGGGCCTAGGGGCGGGGAGCTGTTTTTT
CASSPPGPRGGELFF
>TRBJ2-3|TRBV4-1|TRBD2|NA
TGCGCCAGCAGCCGGGGACTAGCGGTAGCGACTAGCACAGATACGCAGTATTTT
CASSRGLAVATSTDTQYF
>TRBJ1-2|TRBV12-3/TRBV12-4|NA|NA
TGTGCCAGCAGTTTAGGACCGGGACAAAGTAGAGGCTACACCTTC
CASSLGPGQSRGYTF
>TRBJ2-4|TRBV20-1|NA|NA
TGCAGTGCTAGTTCGTTCTCGACAGCCCTAGCCAAAAACATTCAGTACTTC
CSASSFSTALAKNIQYF
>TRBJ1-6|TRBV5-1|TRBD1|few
TGCGCCAGCAGCGCGGACAGGGGTGATAATTCACCCCTCCACTTT
CASSADRGDNSPLHF
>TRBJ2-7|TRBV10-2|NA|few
TGCGCCAGCAGTGTCGTCAGAGCCTACGAGCAGTACTTC
CASSVVRAYEQYF
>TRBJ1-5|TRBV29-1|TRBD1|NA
TGCAGCGTTTCCCTAGACAGGGAATATAGCAATCAGCCCCAGCATTTT
CSVSLDREYSNQPQHF
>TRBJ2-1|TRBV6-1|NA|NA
TGTGCCAGCAGCGTCCTCCAGGATGGGCAGTTCTTC
CASSVLQDGQFF
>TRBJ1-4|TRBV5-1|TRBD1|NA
TGCGCCAGCAGCCCCGGACAGGGGGCCCTTGGGGAAAAACTGTTTTTT
CASSPGQGALGEKLFF
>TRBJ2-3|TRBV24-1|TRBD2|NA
TGTGCCACCTCCCCTTGGGGGGGGGAATCAGATACGCAGTATTTT
CATSPWGGESDTQYF
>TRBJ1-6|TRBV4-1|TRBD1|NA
TGCGCCAGCAGCCAAGATCTGTCCCGGGACAGGGAACCCCTCCACTTT
CASSQDLSRDREPLHF
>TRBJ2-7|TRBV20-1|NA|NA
TGCAGTGCTAGAGATGAAACTCTGGAGCAGTACTTC
CSARDETLEQYF
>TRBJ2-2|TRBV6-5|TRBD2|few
TGTGCCAGCAGTTACGGGACTAGGACCACCGGGGAGCTGTTTTTT
CASSYGTRTTGELFF